This entry concerns a single T cell receptor (beta chain). Clones were sequenced by immunoSEQ multiplex PCR, and TCRdb holds only the in-frame ones, with some missing. The top ten hold around 10% of the sample, which has a few hundred thousand clones, about 65% seen once. Researchers partitioned CD4+ cells into CD45RA+ naive and CD45RA-negative memory subsets. The data are from a study of shared clonotypes between healthy human individuals. Germline CDR1 reads ENHRY; CDR2 reads SYGVKD. The CDR3 is 17 residues long. Losses at the gene ends were 4 bases for V and 5 bases for J; bases not matched to a gene: 11.

The TCR was taken from a man between 25 and 39 years old in good health. V and J are TRBV10-3 and TRBJ2-1, with 10 bases lining up with TRBD2. Sequencing input: memory CD4+ T cells sorted from blood. Subset of the sample: CD45RA-negative fraction. CDR3 bases: TGTGCCATCAGTGGAATGGGTGGGACTAGCGAAAACAATGAGCAGTTCTTC. Translated, it gives CAISGMGGTSENNEQFF.